Listed below are T cell receptor beta chains from one sample, sequenced in a study of blood T cells in healthy people across ages. TCRdb re-derived calls from the 5' RACE reads in MiXCR, one entry per CDR3 protein. The sample records around 1,100,000 distinct CDR3 sequences, around two fifths being singletons. The source material was blood. The receptors come from a man younger than 35 in good health. Each CDR3 is given with its conserved first and last residue. The order of the fields is CDR3 DNA, CDR3 protein, D gene, V gene, clone size, J gene. A D gene is named only where the DNA matches it firmly. Part of the rows lack a size; the others show once, few, many or a class for expanded clones.

TGTGCCAGCAGTTTAGTACAGGGATCGGGTGGCTACACCTTC	CASSLVQGSGGYTF	-	TRBV12-3/TRBV12-4	few	TRBJ1-2
TGTGCCAGCAGCCCCCGACAGGCACCAGCTAACTATGGCTACACCTTC	CASSPRQAPANYGYTF	-	TRBV14	few	TRBJ1-2
TGTGCCAGCAGCCCTCGCCAGGGGCGAACCTACGAGCAGTACTTC	CASSPRQGRTYEQYF	-	TRBV11-1	-	TRBJ2-7
TGTGCCAGCAGTCTAAGGACCGGGACTAGCGGGGGGGATACGCAGTATTTT	CASSLRTGTSGGDTQYF	TRBD2	TRBV12-3/TRBV12-4	-	TRBJ2-3
TGTGCCAGTGCCTCCTACAATGAGCAGTTCTTC	CASASYNEQFF	-	TRBV27	many	TRBJ2-1
TGCAGTGCTGGTGGGGTGTACAATGAGCAGTTCTTC	CSAGGVYNEQFF	-	TRBV20-1	few	TRBJ2-1
TGTGCCAGCAGCTTAGCGTTACGAGACTACGAGCAGTACTTC	CASSLALRDYEQYF	-	TRBV7-2	many	TRBJ2-7
TGTGCCAGTAGAAACAGGGCGAACTATGGCTACACCTTC	CASRNRANYGYTF	-	TRBV19	few	TRBJ1-2
TGTGCCAGCAGTTTTCAAGGCTTCAGAGATACGCAGTATTTT	CASSFQGFRDTQYF	-	TRBV28	-	TRBJ2-3
TGTGCCAGCAGCTCGGACTGGTACTATGGCTACACCTTC	CASSSDWYYGYTF	-	TRBV7-2	few	TRBJ1-2
TGTGCCAGCAGTGAAGAGCAGAGACACACCGGGGAGCTGTTTTTT	CASSEEQRHTGELFF	-	TRBV6-1	-	TRBJ2-2
TGCAGCGTCCAAGGACAGGGCGTCACTGAAGCTTTCTTT	CSVQGQGVTEAFF	TRBD1	TRBV29-1	-	TRBJ1-1
TGTGCCAGCAGCACTGGACATTACTACGAGCAGTACTTC	CASSTGHYYEQYF	-	TRBV7-2	-	TRBJ2-7
TGTGCCAGCAGTGATTTCGGAAATACGCAGTATTTT	CASSDFGNTQYF	-	TRBV25-1	few	TRBJ2-3
TGTGCCAGCAGTTCGAATTCCCAGGGGCCTGAAGCTTTCTTT	CASSSNSQGPEAFF	-	TRBV27	few	TRBJ1-1
TGTGCCAGCAGCTTGCCAGGGGCGGACACTGACGCTTTCTTT	CASSLPGADTDAFF	-	TRBV5-6	-	TRBJ1-1
TGTGCCAGCAGCTTAGCAGGGAAGGATCAGCCCCAGCATTTT	CASSLAGKDQPQHF	-	TRBV7-2	-	TRBJ1-5
TGTGCCAGCTTATCACCAAGTGGTGGGCAGTTCTTC	CASLSPSGGQFF	-	TRBV9	-	TRBJ2-1
TGCAGTGCTCCCGACAGGGGACTAACAGGGAATGAGCAGTTCTTC	CSAPDRGLTGNEQFF	-	TRBV20-1	few	TRBJ2-1